The clone carrying this TCR beta chain has a single count. The data stem from a study of blood T cell repertoires in COVID-19. Overall study context: COVID-19 samples collected from the United States, Italy and Spain covered acute and convalescent phases. PBMCs, B-cell-depleted T cells, or T cells provided the cDNA or gDNA that made up the material.

Allocation to cohorts depended on clinical history reported by the participants. Original processing notes: Reference gene primer amplification yielded estimated nucleated cell counts. Only in-frame clones appear in the TCRdb table, and some are missing; sequencing was by immunoSEQ multiplex PCR. The V and J calls and clone size are taken from that table; D and trimming were inferred from the DNA. In the table there are 250,000 or so clones, around 89% of which are singletons. Germline values: CDR1 SQVTM, CDR2 ANQGSEA. V lost 3 bases, J lost 2 bases, and 8 bases lay in between. The CDR3 has 13 amino acids.

Sample: PBMCs or T cells enriched from blood (not recorded which). The TCR was taken from a man aged 35 to 55 who had recovered from COVID-19. The chain is built from TRBV29-1 and TRBJ1-3; D may be TRBD1 (5 bases). The CDR3 loop reads CSVDLQAGNTIYF. The CDR3 DNA follows: TGCAGCGTTGATTTACAGGCTGGAAACACCATATATTTT.